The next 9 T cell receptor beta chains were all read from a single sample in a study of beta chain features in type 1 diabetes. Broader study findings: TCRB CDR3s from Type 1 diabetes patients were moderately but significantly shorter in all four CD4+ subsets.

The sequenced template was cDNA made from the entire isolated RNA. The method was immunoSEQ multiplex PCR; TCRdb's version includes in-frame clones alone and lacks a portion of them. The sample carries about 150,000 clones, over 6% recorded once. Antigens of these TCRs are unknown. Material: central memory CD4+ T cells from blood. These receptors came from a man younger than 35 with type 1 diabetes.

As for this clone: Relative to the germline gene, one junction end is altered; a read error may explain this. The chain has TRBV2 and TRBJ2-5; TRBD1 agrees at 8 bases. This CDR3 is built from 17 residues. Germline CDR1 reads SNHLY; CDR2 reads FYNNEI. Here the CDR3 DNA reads TGTGCCACCAGTGATCGCGCGGCCAGACAGGGGAGGGAGACCCAGTACTTC. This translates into CATSDRAARQGRETQYF.

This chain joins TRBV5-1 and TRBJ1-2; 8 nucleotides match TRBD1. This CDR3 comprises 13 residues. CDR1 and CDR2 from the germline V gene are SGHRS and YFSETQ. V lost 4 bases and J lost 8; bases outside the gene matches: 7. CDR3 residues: CASSVGQGRGYTF. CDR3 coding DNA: TGCGCCAGCAGCGTAGGACAGGGTCGGGGCTACACCTTC.

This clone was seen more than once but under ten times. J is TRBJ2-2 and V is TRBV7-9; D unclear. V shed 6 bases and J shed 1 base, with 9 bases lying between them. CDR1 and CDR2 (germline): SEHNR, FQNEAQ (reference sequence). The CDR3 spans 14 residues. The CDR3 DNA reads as TGTGCCAGCAGTCCCAGGCAGAACACCGGGGAGCTGTTTTTT. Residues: CASSPRQNTGELFF.

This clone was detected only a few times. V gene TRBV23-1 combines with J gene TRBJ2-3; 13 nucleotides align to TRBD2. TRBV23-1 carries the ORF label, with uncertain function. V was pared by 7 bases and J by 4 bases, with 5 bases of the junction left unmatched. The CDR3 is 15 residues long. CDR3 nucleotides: TGCGCCAGCACTACTAGCGGGGGGGCAGCAGATACGCAGTATTTT. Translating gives CASTTSGGAADTQYF.

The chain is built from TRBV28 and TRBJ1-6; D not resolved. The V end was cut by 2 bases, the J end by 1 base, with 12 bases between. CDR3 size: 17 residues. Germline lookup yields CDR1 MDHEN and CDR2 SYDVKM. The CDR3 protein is CASSLGGRGSYNSPLHF. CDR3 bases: TGTGCCAGCAGTTTAGGCGGGCGCGGATCCTATAATTCACCCCTCCACTTT.

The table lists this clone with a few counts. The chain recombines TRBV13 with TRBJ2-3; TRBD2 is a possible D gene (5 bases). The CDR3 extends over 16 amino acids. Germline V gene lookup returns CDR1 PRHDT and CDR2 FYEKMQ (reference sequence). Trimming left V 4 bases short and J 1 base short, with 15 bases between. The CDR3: CASSSLHKEGTDTQYF. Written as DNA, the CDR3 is TGTGCCAGCAGCTCCCTGCACAAGGAGGGCACAGATACGCAGTATTTT.

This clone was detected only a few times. The CDR3 spells CASSQVGEGVTDTQYF. Written as DNA, the CDR3 is TGTGCCAGCAGCCAAGTGGGCGAGGGCGTTACAGATACGCAGTATTTT. V is TRBV4-2 and J is TRBJ2-3; possible D gene TRBD2, 5 bases. This CDR3 is built from 16 residues. Between the trimmed V and J ends, which lost 1 base and 3 bases, there was a span of 14 bases. Germline values: CDR1 LGHNA, CDR2 YNFKEQ.

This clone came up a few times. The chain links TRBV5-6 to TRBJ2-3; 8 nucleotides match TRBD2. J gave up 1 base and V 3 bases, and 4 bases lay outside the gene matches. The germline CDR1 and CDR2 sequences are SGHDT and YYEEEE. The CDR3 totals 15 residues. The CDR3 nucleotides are TGTGCCAGCAGCTCACTAGCGGTAGGCACAGATACGCAGTATTTT. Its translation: CASSSLAVGTDTQYF.

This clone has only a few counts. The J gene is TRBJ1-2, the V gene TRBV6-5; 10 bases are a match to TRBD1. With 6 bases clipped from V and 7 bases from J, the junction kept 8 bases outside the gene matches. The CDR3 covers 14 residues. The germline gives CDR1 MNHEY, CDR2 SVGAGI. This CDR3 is CASSHGTGDRGYTF. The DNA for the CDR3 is TGTGCCAGCAGCCACGGGACAGGGGATCGTGGCTACACCTTC.